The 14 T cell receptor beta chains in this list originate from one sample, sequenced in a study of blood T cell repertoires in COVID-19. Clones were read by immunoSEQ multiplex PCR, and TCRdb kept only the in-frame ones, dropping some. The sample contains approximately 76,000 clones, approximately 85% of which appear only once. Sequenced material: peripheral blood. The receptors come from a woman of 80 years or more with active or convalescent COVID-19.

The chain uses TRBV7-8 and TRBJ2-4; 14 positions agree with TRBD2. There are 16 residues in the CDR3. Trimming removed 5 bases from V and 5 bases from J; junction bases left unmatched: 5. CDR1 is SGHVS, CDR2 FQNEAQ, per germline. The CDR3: CASSLGTSGGQNIQYF. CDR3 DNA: TGTGCCAGCAGCCTAGGGACTAGCGGGGGCCAAAACATTCAGTACTTC.

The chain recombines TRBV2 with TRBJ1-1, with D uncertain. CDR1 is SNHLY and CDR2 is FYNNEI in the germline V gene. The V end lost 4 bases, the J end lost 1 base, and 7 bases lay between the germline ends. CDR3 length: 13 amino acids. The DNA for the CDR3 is TGTGCCAGCAGTGCGCAGGCGAACACTGAAGCTTTCTTT. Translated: CASSAQANTEAFF.

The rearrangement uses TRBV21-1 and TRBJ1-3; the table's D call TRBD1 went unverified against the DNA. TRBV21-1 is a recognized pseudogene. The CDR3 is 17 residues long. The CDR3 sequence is CASSLGQGFVSGNTIYF. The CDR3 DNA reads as TGTGCCAGCAGCCTAGGACAGGGCTTCGTCTCTGGAAACACCATATATTTT.

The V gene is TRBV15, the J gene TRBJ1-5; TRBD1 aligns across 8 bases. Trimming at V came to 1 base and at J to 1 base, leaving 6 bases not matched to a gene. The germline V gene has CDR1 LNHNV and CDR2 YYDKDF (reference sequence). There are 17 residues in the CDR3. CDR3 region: CATSRGGTGGSNQPQHF. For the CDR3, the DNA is TGTGCCACCAGCAGAGGAGGAACAGGGGGGAGCAATCAGCCCCAGCATTTT.

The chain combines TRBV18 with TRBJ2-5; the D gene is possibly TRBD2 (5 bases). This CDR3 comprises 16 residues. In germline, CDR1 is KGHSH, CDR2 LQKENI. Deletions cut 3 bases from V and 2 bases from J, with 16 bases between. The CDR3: CASSPSLFRGQETQYF. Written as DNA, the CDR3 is TGTGCCAGCTCACCCAGCCTTTTCCGGGGACAAGAGACCCAGTACTTC.

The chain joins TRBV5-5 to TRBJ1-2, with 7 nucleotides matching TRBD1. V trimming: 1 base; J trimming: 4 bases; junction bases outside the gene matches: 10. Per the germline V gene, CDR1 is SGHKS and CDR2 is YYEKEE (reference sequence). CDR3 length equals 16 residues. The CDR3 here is CASSLQYRGLGYGYTF. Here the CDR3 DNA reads TGTGCCAGCAGCTTGCAGTACAGGGGATTGGGCTATGGCTACACCTTC.

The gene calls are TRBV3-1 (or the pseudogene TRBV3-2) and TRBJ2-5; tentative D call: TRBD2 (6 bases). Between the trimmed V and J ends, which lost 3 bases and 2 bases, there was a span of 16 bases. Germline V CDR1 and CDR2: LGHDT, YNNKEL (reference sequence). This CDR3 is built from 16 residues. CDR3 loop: CASSHASRGVQETQYF. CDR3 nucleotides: TGTGCCAGCAGCCACGCCAGTCGCGGGGTACAAGAGACCCAGTACTTC.

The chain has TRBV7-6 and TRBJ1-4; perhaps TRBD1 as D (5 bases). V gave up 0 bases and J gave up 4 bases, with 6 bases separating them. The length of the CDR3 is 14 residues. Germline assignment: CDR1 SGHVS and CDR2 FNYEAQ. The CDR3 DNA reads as TGTGCCAGCAGCTTAGCTCAGGGTAATGAAAAACTGTTTTTT. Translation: CASSLAQGNEKLFF.

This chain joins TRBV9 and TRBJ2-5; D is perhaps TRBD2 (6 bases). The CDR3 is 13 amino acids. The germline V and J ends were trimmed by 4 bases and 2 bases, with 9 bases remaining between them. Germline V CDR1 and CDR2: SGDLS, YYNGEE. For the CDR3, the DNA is TGTGCCAGCAGCTTGGGACTTCAAGAGACCCAGTACTTC. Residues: CASSLGLQETQYF.

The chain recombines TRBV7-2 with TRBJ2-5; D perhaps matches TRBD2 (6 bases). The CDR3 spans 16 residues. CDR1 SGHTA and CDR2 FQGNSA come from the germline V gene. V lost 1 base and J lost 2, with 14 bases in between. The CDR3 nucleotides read TGTGCCAGCAGCTTAGGTGCGGCGGGGTTACAAGAGACCCAGTACTTC. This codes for CASSLGAAGLQETQYF.

This chain's CDR3 is CAISQGQTSNGYTF. The CDR3 DNA reads as TGTGCCATCAGTCAGGGACAGACCTCAAATGGCTACACCTTC. The V and J genes are TRBV10-3 and TRBJ1-2, with 7 bases fitting TRBD1. The CDR3 runs to 14 residues. V was pared by 5 bases and J by 6 bases, with 9 bases of the junction left unmatched. CDR1 is ENHRY and CDR2 is SYGVKD in the germline V gene.

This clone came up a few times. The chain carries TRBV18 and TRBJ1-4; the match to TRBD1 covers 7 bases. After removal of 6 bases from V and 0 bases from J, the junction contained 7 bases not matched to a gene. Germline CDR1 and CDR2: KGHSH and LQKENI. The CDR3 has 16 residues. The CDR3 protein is CASSLGQAATNEKLFF. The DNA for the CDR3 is TGTGCCAGCTCCCTAGGACAGGCTGCAACTAATGAAAAACTGTTTTTT.

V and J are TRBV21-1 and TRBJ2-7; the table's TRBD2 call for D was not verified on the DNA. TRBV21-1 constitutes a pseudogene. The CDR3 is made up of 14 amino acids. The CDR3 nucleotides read TGTGCCAGCAGCGAGACTTATCTCCACTACGAGCAGTACTTC. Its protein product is CASSETYLHYEQYF.

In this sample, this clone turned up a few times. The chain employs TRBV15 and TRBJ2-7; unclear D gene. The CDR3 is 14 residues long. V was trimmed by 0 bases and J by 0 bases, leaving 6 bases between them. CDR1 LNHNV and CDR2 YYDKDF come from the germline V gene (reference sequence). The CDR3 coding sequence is TGTGCCACCAGCAGAGACAGTATCTCCTACGAGCAGTACTTC. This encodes CATSRDSISYEQYF.